This record looks at one T cell receptor beta chain sequence and its context. The antigen remains unidentified. This sample was taken from a study of blood T cells in healthy people across ages. Sample-barcoded 5' priming and a J-beta primer mix drove a second PCR of roughly 6 to 12 cycles. Carrying 12 random nucleotides, a template-switch adaptor labeled each individual cDNA molecule. TCRdb passed the 5' RACE reads through MiXCR, listing each CDR3 protein once. The sample lists around 1,500,000 distinct CDR3 sequences, around 39% seen once, with roughly 7.7% in the top ten. Healthy Caucasians from Russia aged roughly 6 to 100 served as donors. Study-level results: Naive T cell percentage showed a strong correlation with TCR beta diversity. Bulk PBMC profiling left naive and antigen-experienced comparisons inconclusive.

Per germline, CDR1 DFQATT and CDR2 SNEGSKA (reference sequence). The trim removed 6 bases at V and 5 bases at J, leaving 14 bases unmatched. This CDR3 comprises 15 residues. Material: blood. The TCR originated in a young woman in good health. The chain carries TRBV20-1 and TRBJ1-2; TRBD1 matches at 8 bases. The CDR3 DNA follows: TGCAGTGCGCACCGTACAGGGGGGAATTGGTATGGCTACACCTTC. It codes for CSAHRTGGNWYGYTF.